Listed below are T cell receptor beta chains from one sample, sequenced in a study of T cell responses to AZD1222 COVID-19 vaccine. Generated by immunoSEQ multiplex PCR, the TCRdb table keeps only in-frame clones and is missing some. The table shows about 110,000 clones, with roughly 87% occurring only once. The sequences come from peripheral blood, collected on day 0 of AZD1222 vaccination. Every receptor here comes from an adult in good health. The CDR3 runs from the conserved cysteine through the conserved F or W. Each record gives: D gene, clone size, V gene, J gene, CDR3 protein, CDR3 DNA. D genes are given only for firm matches. Expanded clones are given a class, and other clones once, few, many or no size at all.

NA	NA	TRBV7-9	TRBJ2-4	CASSSTGGEGGAKNIQYF	TGTGCCAGCAGCAGTACCGGGGGCGAAGGTGGGGCCAAAAACATTCAGTACTTC
TRBD2	NA	TRBV7-2	TRBJ2-5	CASKAGGTGKTQYF	TGTGCCAGCAAGGCGGGGGGAACCGGGAAGACCCAGTACTTC
TRBD2	NA	TRBV28	TRBJ2-3	CASSSGTSSDTDTQYF	TGTGCCAGCAGTTCAGGGACTAGCTCGGACACAGATACGCAGTATTTT
TRBD2	NA	TRBV7-2	TRBJ2-7	CASSLVIGSGFSYEQYF	TGTGCCAGCAGCTTAGTAATAGGTAGCGGGTTTTCCTACGAGCAGTACTTC
NA	NA	TRBV7-2	TRBJ2-3	CASSPDYLSTDTQYF	TGTGCCAGCAGCCCCGACTATCTTAGCACAGATACGCAGTATTTT
TRBD1	NA	TRBV18	TRBJ2-7	CASAPKGASYEQYF	TGTGCCAGCGCCCCTAAGGGGGCCTCCTACGAGCAGTACTTC
TRBD2	once	TRBV7-2	TRBJ2-1	CASSKGLAGYNEQFF	TGTGCCAGCAGCAAAGGACTAGCGGGGTACAATGAGCAGTTCTTC
TRBD1	NA	TRBV19	TRBJ1-2	CASSTSGGGGYTF	TGTGCCAGTAGTACCTCAGGGGGCGGGGGCTACACCTTC
TRBD1	NA	TRBV20-1	TRBJ2-1	CSAGQGREQFF	TGCAGTGCTGGACAGGGGCGTGAGCAGTTCTTC
NA	NA	TRBV30	TRBJ1-6	CAWSVRIGGVYSPLHF	TGTGCCTGGAGTGTACGAATAGGTGGCGTCTATTCACCCCTCCACTTT
NA	NA	TRBV19	TRBJ2-5	CATRVGGQETQYF	TGTGCCACACGAGTTGGAGGCCAAGAGACCCAGTACTTC
TRBD2	NA	TRBV19	TRBJ2-3	CASSIEAVGGLAGGSTDTQYF	TGTGCCAGTAGTATAGAAGCTGTCGGGGGACTAGCGGGAGGGAGCACAGATACGCAGTATTTT
TRBD1	once	TRBV28	TRBJ1-6	CASSLGQGNSPLHF	TGTGCCAGCAGTTTGGGACAGGGTAATTCACCCCTCCACTTT
NA	NA	TRBV21-1	TRBJ1-4	CASSYRVSEKLFF	TGTGCCAGCAGTTACAGGGTATCTGAAAAACTGTTTTTT
NA	NA	TRBV18	TRBJ2-2	CASSPPSSGELFF	TGTGCCAGCTCACCTCCGTCATCCGGGGAGCTGTTTTTT
NA	NA	TRBV2	TRBJ1-1	CASSQGRNTEAFF	TGTGCCAGCAGCCAGGGACGGAACACTGAAGCTTTCTTT
TRBD1	NA	TRBV6-5	TRBJ1-4	CASSLDRVNEKLFF	TGTGCCAGCAGTCTGGACAGGGTGAATGAAAAACTGTTTTTT
TRBD1	NA	TRBV5-4	TRBJ2-5	CASSKDRVETQYF	TGTGCCAGCAGCAAGGACAGGGTGGAGACCCAGTACTTC
NA	NA	TRBV18	TRBJ1-4	CASSATGSYEKLFF	TGTGCCAGCTCAGCTACAGGTTCCTATGAAAAACTGTTTTTT
TRBD1	NA	TRBV19	TRBJ2-5	CASKQTGGQTQYF	TGTGCCAGTAAGCAGACAGGGGGACAGACCCAGTACTTC
TRBD1	NA	TRBV4-3	TRBJ1-2	CASSKTGWDPGGYTF	TGCGCCAGCAGCAAGACAGGGTGGGACCCCGGGGGCTACACCTTC
NA	NA	TRBV4-3	TRBJ1-2	CASSQVRGVESNYGYTF	TGCGCCAGCAGCCAAGTCCGGGGGGTAGAATCTAACTATGGCTACACCTTC
NA	NA	TRBV28	TRBJ2-7	CASSLGIGLHYEQYF	TGTGCCAGCAGTCTAGGGATCGGACTCCACTACGAGCAGTACTTC
NA	NA	TRBV7-2	TRBJ1-2	CASSLDEGDGYTF	TGTGCCAGCAGCTTAGATGAGGGGGATGGCTACACCTTC
NA	NA	TRBV28	TRBJ1-4	CASSFPRREGEKLFF	TGTGCCAGCAGTTTCCCCAGAAGGGAGGGGGAAAAACTGTTTTTT
NA	NA	TRBV12-3/TRBV12-4	TRBJ1-5	CASSFGANQPQHF	TGTGCCAGCAGTTTTGGGGCAAATCAGCCCCAGCATTTT
NA	NA	TRBV5-1	TRBJ1-5	CASRDQPQHF	TGCGCCAGCAGGGACCAGCCCCAGCATTTT
NA	NA	TRBV7-3	TRBJ2-2	CASSLSTGELFF	TGTGCCAGCAGCTTAAGCACCGGGGAGCTGTTTTTT
NA	NA	TRBV28	TRBJ2-7	CASSRLDESYEQYF	TGTGCCAGCTCCCGCCTGGACGAGTCCTACGAGCAGTACTTC
NA	NA	TRBV2	TRBJ1-6	CASSERGNRRTYYNSPLHF	TGTGCCAGCAGTGAAAGGGGGAATAGGAGGACATACTATAATTCACCCCTCCACTTT
NA	NA	TRBV28	TRBJ1-4	CASSRIDTSTNEKLFF	TGTGCCAGCAGTCGGATCGACACTTCAACTAATGAAAAACTGTTTTTT
NA	NA	TRBV5-4	TRBJ2-7	CASSLVRGSGLDEQYF	TGTGCCAGCAGCTTGGTGAGGGGAAGTGGATTGGACGAGCAGTACTTC
NA	NA	TRBV19	TRBJ1-1	CASSIGGGMAEAFF	TGTGCCAGTAGTATAGGTGGCGGGATGGCTGAAGCTTTCTTT
NA	NA	TRBV19	TRBJ1-1	CASTIDGANANTEAFF	TGTGCCAGTACCATTGACGGGGCCAACGCGAACACTGAAGCTTTCTTT
NA	NA	TRBV10-1	TRBJ2-1	CASSDAPSSYNEQFF	TGCGCCAGCAGTGACGCGCCGAGCTCCTACAATGAGCAGTTCTTC